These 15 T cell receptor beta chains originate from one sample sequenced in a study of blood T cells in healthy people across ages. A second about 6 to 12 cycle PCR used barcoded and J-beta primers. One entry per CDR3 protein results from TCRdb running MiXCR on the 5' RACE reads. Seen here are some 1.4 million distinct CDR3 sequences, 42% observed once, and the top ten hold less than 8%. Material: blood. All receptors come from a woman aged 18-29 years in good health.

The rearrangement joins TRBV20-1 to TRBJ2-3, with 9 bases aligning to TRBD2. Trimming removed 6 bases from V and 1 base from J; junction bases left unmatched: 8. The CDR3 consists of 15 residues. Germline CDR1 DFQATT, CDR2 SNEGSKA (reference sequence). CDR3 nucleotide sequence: TGCAGTGCCACGCCGGTAGCGGGGGGCACAGATACGCAGTATTTT. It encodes CSATPVAGGTDTQYF.

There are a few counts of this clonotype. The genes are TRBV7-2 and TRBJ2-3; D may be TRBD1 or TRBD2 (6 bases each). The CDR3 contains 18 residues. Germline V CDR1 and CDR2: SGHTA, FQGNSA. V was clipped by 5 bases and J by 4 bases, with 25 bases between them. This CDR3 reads CASSPSRGANFIADTQYF. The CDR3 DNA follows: TGTGCCAGCAGCCCCTCGAGGGGGGCGAATTTTATTGCAGATACGCAGTATTTT.

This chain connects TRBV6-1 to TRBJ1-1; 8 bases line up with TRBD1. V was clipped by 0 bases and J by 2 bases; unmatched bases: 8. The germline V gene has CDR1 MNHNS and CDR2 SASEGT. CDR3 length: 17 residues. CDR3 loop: CASSEAGAGGLNTEAFF. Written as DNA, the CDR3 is TGTGCCAGCAGTGAAGCCGGAGCAGGGGGCTTAAACACTGAAGCTTTCTTT.

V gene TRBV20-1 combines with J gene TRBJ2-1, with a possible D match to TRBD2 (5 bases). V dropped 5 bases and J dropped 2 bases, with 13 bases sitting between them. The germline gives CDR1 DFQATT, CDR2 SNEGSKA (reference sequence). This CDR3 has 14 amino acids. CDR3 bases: TGCAGTGCTCCAATAGCGACCGCCTACAATGAGCAGTTCTTC. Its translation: CSAPIATAYNEQFF.

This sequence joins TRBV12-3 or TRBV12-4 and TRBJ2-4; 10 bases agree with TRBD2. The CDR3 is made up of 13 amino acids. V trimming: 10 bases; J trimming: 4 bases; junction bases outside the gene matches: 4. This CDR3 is CATSAGGKNIQYF. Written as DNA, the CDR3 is TGTGCCACCTCAGCGGGGGGGAAAAACATTCAGTACTTC.

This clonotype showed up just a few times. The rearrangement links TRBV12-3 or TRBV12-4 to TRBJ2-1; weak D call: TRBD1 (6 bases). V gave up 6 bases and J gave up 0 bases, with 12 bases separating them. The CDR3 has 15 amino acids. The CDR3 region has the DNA TGTGCCAGCAGGCGACAGGTTAGCTCCTACAATGAGCAGTTCTTC. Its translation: CASRRQVSSYNEQFF.

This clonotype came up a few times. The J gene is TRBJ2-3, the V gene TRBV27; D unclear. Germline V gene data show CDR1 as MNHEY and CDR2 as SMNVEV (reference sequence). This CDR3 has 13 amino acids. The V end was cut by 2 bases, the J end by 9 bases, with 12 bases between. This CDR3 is CASSLGLDGTQYF. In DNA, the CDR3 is TGTGCCAGCAGTTTAGGGCTAGATGGCACGCAGTATTTT.

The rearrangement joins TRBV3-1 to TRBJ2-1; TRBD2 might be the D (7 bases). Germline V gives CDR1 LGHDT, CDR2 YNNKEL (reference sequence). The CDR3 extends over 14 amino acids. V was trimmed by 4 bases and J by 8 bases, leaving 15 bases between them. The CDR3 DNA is TGTGCCAGCAGCCCGCGGGGGCGCGATTATGAGCAGTTCTTC. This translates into CASSPRGRDYEQFF.

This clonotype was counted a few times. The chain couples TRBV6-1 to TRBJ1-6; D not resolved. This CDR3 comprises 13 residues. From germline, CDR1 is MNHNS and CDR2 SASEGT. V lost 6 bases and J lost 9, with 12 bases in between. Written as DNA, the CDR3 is TGTGCCAGCAGCCAGGACGGTTCTTCACCCCTCCACTTT. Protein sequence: CASSQDGSSPLHF.

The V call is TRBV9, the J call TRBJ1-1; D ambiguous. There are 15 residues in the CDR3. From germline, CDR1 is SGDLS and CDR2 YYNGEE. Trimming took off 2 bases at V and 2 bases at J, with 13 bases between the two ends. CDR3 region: CASSVGGSLNTEAFF. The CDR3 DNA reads TGTGCCAGCAGCGTTGGAGGGAGTCTCAACACTGAAGCTTTCTTT.

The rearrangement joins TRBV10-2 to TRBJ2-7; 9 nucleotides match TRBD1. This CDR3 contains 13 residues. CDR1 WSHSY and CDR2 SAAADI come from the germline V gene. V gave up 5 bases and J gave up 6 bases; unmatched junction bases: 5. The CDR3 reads CASSPGTGIEQYF. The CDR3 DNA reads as TGCGCCAGCAGTCCCGGGACAGGGATCGAGCAGTACTTC.

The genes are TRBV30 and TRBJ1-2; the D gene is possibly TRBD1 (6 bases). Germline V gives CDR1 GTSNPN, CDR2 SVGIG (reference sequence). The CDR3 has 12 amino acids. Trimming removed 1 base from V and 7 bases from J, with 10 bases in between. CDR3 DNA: TGTGCCTGGAGTGGGGGGCTAGTTGGCTACACCTTC. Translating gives CAWSGGLVGYTF.

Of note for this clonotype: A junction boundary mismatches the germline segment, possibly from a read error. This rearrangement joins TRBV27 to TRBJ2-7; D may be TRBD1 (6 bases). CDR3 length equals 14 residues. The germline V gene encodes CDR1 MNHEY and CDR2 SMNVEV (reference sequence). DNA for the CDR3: TGTGCCAACAGTTTAGACAGGAACGGCTACGAGCAGTACTTC. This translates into CANSLDRNGYEQYF.

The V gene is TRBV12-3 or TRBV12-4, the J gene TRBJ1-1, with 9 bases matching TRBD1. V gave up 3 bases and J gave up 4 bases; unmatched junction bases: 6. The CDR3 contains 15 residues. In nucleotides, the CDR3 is TGTGCCAGCAGTTTTTATGTGACAGGGGGCACTGAAGCTTTCTTT. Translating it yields CASSFYVTGGTEAFF.

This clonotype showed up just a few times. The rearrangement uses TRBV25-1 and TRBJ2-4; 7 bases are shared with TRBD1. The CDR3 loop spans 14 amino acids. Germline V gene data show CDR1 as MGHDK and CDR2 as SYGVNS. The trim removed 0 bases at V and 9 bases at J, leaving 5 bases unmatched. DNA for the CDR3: TGTGCCAGCAGTGAATATGACGCAGGGGGCATTCAGTACTTC. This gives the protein CASSEYDAGGIQYF.